Given below is one T cell receptor beta chain in context. This entry belongs to a study of T-cell reconstitution after alpha-beta-depleted transplantation in children. For TCRbeta, the library was prepared with unique molecular identifiers. TCRdb itself ran the PCR reads through MiXCR, one entry per CDR3 protein. This sample has about 980,000 distinct CDR3 sequences, with about 29% found just once. The sequence was obtained from a boy younger than two who had a stem cell transplant for SCID, so the T cells may come from the graft donor. The specimen was PBMCs, mostly from graft donor cells, collected 360 days after TCRalphabeta/CD19-depleted stem cell transplant.

CDR3 amino acids: CASSLTSGGELFF. For the CDR3, the DNA is TGTGCCAGCAGCCTGACTAGTGGCGGGGAGCTGTTTTTT. V gene TRBV7-2 combines with J gene TRBJ2-2; a weak D match, TRBD2 (6 bases). The CDR3 has 13 residues. Germline CDR1 is SGHTA and CDR2 is FQGNSA. The V end lost 5 bases, the J end lost 7 bases, and 11 bases lay between the germline ends.